One sample yielded the 17 T cell receptor beta chains listed below, sequenced in a study of identical twins. Via MiXCR, TCRdb re-called the 5' RACE reads, giving one row per CDR3 protein. The table has hundreds of thousands of distinct CDR3 sequences, roughly 8.6% seen once. This sample also belongs to another study, concerning yellow fever vaccine responses in identical twins.

The sequenced sample consisted of memory (CD45RO+) T cells sorted from blood. Receptors originate from a woman aged 18-29 years in good health.

This clonotype has more than one count but fewer than ten. The V gene is TRBV19, the J gene TRBJ2-5; 7 positions agree with TRBD1. This CDR3 contains 15 residues. With 7 bases clipped from V and 4 bases from J, the junction kept 12 bases outside the gene matches. The germline V gene encodes CDR1 LNHDA and CDR2 SQIVND (reference sequence). CDR3 amino acids: CASTRGVTGVETQYF. The CDR3 DNA follows: TGTGCCAGTACCCGAGGGGTCACAGGGGTAGAGACCCAGTACTTC.

The rearrangement links TRBV27 to TRBJ2-1, with D tentatively TRBD2 (6 bases). Trimming removed 3 bases from V and 7 bases from J, with 13 bases in between. CDR1 and CDR2 from the germline V gene are MNHEY and SMNVEV (reference sequence). This CDR3 has 14 amino acids. CDR3 bases: TGTGCCAGCAGTTTGGCGGGAATAAAAAATGAGCAGTTCTTC. As protein: CASSLAGIKNEQFF.

This clonotype appeared many times. The CDR3 region has the DNA TGTGCCAGCAGTGGGGGCTCTGGAAACACCATATATTTT. Protein: CASSGGSGNTIYF. This chain connects TRBV12-3 or TRBV12-4 to TRBJ1-3, with D tentatively TRBD1 (5 bases). This CDR3 is 13 amino acids long. V lost 5 bases, J lost 0 bases, and 5 bases lay in between.

Ten or more counts support this clonotype. J is TRBJ1-2 and V is TRBV29-1, with 10 bases lining up with TRBD1. The germline V gene encodes CDR1 SQVTM and CDR2 ANQGSEA. V was clipped by 5 bases and J by 4 bases; unmatched bases: 7. The CDR3 sequence is 14 residues long. CDR3 amino acids: CSVLRDRGTYGYTF. CDR3 bases: TGCAGCGTTCTTCGGGACAGGGGAACCTATGGCTACACCTTC.

This chain joins TRBV24-1 and TRBJ2-3, with 7 bases identical to TRBD2. Germline V gene sequence: CDR1 KGHDR, CDR2 SFDVKD. With 5 bases clipped from V and 0 bases from J, the junction kept 7 bases outside the gene matches. CDR3 length equals 16 residues. The CDR3 spells CATSVSGGSSTDTQYF. The CDR3 DNA reads as TGTGCCACCAGTGTCTCGGGGGGATCTAGCACAGATACGCAGTATTTT.

V is TRBV6-1 and J is TRBJ1-5, with D perhaps matching TRBD1 (5 bases). V dropped 6 bases and J dropped 6 bases, with 18 bases sitting between them. Germline V lookup: CDR1 MNHNS, CDR2 SASEGT. The CDR3 runs to 15 residues. CDR3 nucleotides: TGTGCCAGCAGACGCACCGGGGCAGGGAGTCAGCCCCAGCATTTT. This sequence encodes CASRRTGAGSQPQHF.

This clonotype was found a few times. V gene TRBV9 combines with J gene TRBJ2-2, with unresolved D. Trimming stripped 4 bases from V and 1 base from J, with 8 bases between. Germline CDR1 and CDR2: SGDLS and YYNGEE. The length of the CDR3 is 14 residues. The CDR3 DNA follows: TGTGCCAGCAGCCTCCGCCTGAACACCGGGGAGCTGTTTTTT. It codes for CASSLRLNTGELFF.

In its sample, this clonotype was seen a few times. V usage is TRBV18 and J usage is TRBJ2-7, with 11 bases that match TRBD2. The V segment lost 0 bases and the J segment 4 bases; nucleotides outside the gene matches: 2. Germline CDR1 and CDR2: KGHSH and LQKENI. This CDR3 is 15 amino acids long. The CDR3 DNA reads TGTGCCAGCTCACCACCGTCTAGCGGGAGGTACGAGCAGTACTTC. As protein: CASSPPSSGRYEQYF.

This chain uses TRBV28 with TRBJ2-5, with TRBD2 identical over 8 bases. Germline V gene lookup returns CDR1 MDHEN and CDR2 SYDVKM. Losses at the gene ends were 7 bases for V and 1 base for J; bases not matched to a gene: 14. This CDR3 region has 17 residues. The CDR3 loop reads CASKTDGAGGTQETQYF. CDR3 DNA: TGTGCCAGCAAAACTGACGGGGCGGGAGGCACCCAAGAGACCCAGTACTTC. Supplemented by reference TRBV28 and TRBJ2-5, the full variable domain reads DVKVTQSSRYLVKRTGEKVFLECVQDMDHENMFWYRQDPGLGLRLIYFSYDVKMKEKGDIPEGYSVSREKKERFSLILESASTNQTSMYLCASKTDGAGGTQETQYFGPGTRLLVL.

This clonotype was observed a few times. The V gene is TRBV28, the J gene TRBJ2-2, with 11 nucleotides matching TRBD1. Germline lookup yields CDR1 MDHEN and CDR2 SYDVKM. The junction had 12 bases not matched to a gene; V was cut back by 3 bases and J by 0 bases. The CDR3 is 20 residues long. CDR3 residues: CASSFVPGQGGQSNTGELFF. The CDR3 nucleotides read TGTGCCAGCAGTTTCGTCCCGGGACAGGGGGGTCAATCGAACACCGGGGAGCTGTTTTTT. The whole variable domain, remainder taken from reference TRBV28 and TRBJ2-2, is DVKVTQSSRYLVKRTGEKVFLECVQDMDHENMFWYRQDPGLGLRLIYFSYDVKMKEKGDIPEGYSVSREKKERFSLILESASTNQTSMYLCASSFVPGQGGQSNTGELFFGEGSRLTVL.

The chain employs TRBV5-1 and TRBJ1-4, with 8 bases matching TRBD1. The trim removed 6 bases at V and 3 bases at J, leaving 7 bases unmatched. CDR1 and CDR2 (germline): SGHRS, YFSETQ. The CDR3 totals 15 residues. CDR3 bases: TGCGCCAGCAACAACCAGGGGGCTGCTAATGAAAAACTGTTTTTT. This codes for CASNNQGAANEKLFF.

The chain carries TRBV19 and TRBJ2-1; 10 bases match TRBD2. Germline V CDR1 and CDR2: LNHDA, SQIVND (reference sequence). V lost 10 bases, J lost 8 bases, and 17 bases stayed unmatched. There are 16 residues in the CDR3. CDR3 bases: TGTGCCACTAGGCCGACTAGCGGGCATCTTACCGATGAGCAGTTCTTC. It specifies CATRPTSGHLTDEQFF.

The chain recombines TRBV20-1 with TRBJ2-1, with D perhaps given as TRBD1 or TRBD2 (5 bases each). Germline loops: CDR1 DFQATT, CDR2 SNEGSKA (reference sequence). The CDR3 contains 14 residues. Trimming removed 5 bases from V and 3 bases from J, with 14 bases in between. The CDR3 DNA follows: TGCAGTGCTCACGAGGGGAGCGGCTACAATGAGCAGTTCTTC. This sequence encodes CSAHEGSGYNEQFF.

Only a few counts were recorded for this clonotype. The V call is TRBV20-1, the J call TRBJ1-6, with D tentatively TRBD1 (6 bases). The CDR3 has 14 amino acids. From germline, CDR1 is DFQATT and CDR2 SNEGSKA (reference sequence). Trimming stripped 6 bases from V and 7 bases from J, with 16 bases between. CDR3 nucleotides: TGCAGTGCCTTCACCGCAGGGGACAATTCACCCCTCCACTTT. Translation: CSAFTAGDNSPLHF.

The chain recombines TRBV18 with TRBJ1-4; D is possibly TRBD1 (5 bases). V was shortened by 3 bases and J by 3 bases, with 11 bases between the two germline ends. CDR1 is KGHSH, CDR2 LQKENI, per germline. There are 15 residues in the CDR3. CDR3 in amino acids: CASSPIGGSNEKLFF. CDR3 DNA: TGTGCCAGCTCACCCATCGGGGGGTCTAATGAAAAACTGTTTTTT. The variable domain in full, completed from reference TRBV18 and TRBJ1-4, reads NAGVMQNPRHLVRRRGQEARLRCSPMKGHSHVYWYRQLPEEGLKFMVYLQKENIIDESGMPKERFSAEFPKEGPSILRIQQVVRGDSAAYFCASSPIGGSNEKLFFGSGTQLSVL.

The chain recombines TRBV6-1 with TRBJ1-6, with a tentative D call TRBD1 (6 bases). This CDR3 region has 16 residues. Germline V CDR1 and CDR2: MNHNS, SASEGT. V was cut by 6 bases and J by 7 bases, with 19 bases left in between. The CDR3 here is CASSLIGGIRNSPLHF. The CDR3 bases are TGTGCCAGCAGCCTAATAGGGGGGATTCGGAATTCACCCCTCCACTTT.

Ten or more counts support this clonotype. The chain recombines TRBV5-1 with TRBJ2-2; 7 bases fit TRBD1. The CDR3 consists of 16 residues. After removal of 4 bases from V and 4 bases from J, the junction contained 10 bases not matched to a gene. Germline CDR1 SGHRS, CDR2 YFSETQ. Written as DNA, the CDR3 is TGCGCCAGCAGCGGGGGCTATCGGGACAGCACCGGGGAGCTGTTTTTT. Encoded protein: CASSGGYRDSTGELFF.